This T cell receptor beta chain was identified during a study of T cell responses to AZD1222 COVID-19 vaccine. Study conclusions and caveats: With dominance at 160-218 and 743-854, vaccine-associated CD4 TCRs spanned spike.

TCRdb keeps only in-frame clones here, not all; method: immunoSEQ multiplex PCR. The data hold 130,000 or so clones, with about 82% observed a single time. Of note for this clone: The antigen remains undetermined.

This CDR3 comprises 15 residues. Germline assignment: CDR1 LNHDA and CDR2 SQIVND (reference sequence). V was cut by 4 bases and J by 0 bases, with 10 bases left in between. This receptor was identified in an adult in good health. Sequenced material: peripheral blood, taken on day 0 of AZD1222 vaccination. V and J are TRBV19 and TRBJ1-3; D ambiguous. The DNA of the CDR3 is TGTGCCAGTAGTAAGGCAGCGATCTCTGGAAACACCATATATTTT. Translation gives CASSKAAISGNTIYF.